This T cell receptor beta chain was found in a study of T cells in Graves' hyperthyroidism and ophthalmopathy. Germline trimming cut 0 bases from V and 1 base from J; bases unmatched to any gene: 6. Germline-derived CDR1 and CDR2 are LGHNA and YSLEER. The CDR3 spans 17 residues. Overall study findings and caveats: Researchers found most expanded thyroid clonotypes above 0.001 in blood as well. The model foresaw ophthalmopathy a median roughly 6.3 months prior to onset.

Amplification of TCR beta CDR3 regions used RNA as the template. During a first-round RT-PCR of the TCR CDR3, the HTBI primer set was used. MiXCR was run by TCRdb on the multiplex PCR reads, yielding one entry per CDR3 protein. The repertoire holds approximately 690,000 distinct CDR3 sequences, with roughly 15% as singletons. This clonotype appeared a few times. Its specificity is not known. Patients were excluded because of uncontrolled infection, other autoimmune disease, pregnancy or lactation. The sample consisted of blood. This clonotype originated in a woman between 45 and 60 years old with Graves' ophthalmopathy. The chain has TRBV4-3 and TRBJ2-5, with 9 bases lining up with TRBD2. CDR3 DNA sequence: TGCGCCAGCAGCCAAGATTTCTCGGGACTAGCCCAAGAGACCCAGTACTTC. Its translation: CASSQDFSGLAQETQYF.